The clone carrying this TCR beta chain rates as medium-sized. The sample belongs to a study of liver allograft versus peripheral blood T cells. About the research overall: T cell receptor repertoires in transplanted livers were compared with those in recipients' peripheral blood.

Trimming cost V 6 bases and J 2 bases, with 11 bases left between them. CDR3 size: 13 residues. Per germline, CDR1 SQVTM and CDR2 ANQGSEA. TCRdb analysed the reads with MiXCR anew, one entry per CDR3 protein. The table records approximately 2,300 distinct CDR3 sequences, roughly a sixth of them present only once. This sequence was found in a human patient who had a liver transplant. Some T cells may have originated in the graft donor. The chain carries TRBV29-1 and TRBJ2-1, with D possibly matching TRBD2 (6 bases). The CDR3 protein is CSVISGAYNEQFF. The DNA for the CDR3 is TGCAGCGTAATTAGCGGAGCCTACAATGAGCAGTTCTTC.